This T cell receptor (beta chain) was sequenced in a study of blood T cell repertoires in COVID-19. Study background: Specimens from acute and convalescent COVID-19 originated in the United States, Italy and Spain. PBMCs, B-cell-depleted T cells, or T cells provided the cDNA or gDNA that made up the material.

This CDR3 comprises 15 residues. The V gene's germline CDR1 is MDHEN and CDR2 SYDVKM. V shed 2 bases and J 5 bases; nucleotides not matched to a gene: 7. Per the original methods: The assay estimated nucleated cells by amplifying reference gene primers. Here immunoSEQ multiplex PCR was the method, and the copy in TCRdb shows in-frame clones only, minus some. V and J calls and clone size are as listed in that table; D and trimming were resolved from the DNA. The sample holds fewer than 130,000 clones, around 90% seen once. J is TRBJ2-7 and V is TRBV28, with 9 bases fitting TRBD2. The sequence was obtained from a human donor in a cohort sampled during active COVID-19. Sequencing was done on a sample of peripheral blood. CDR3 in DNA: TGTGCCAGCAGTTTAGCCGGGACTAGCTTCCACGAGCAGTACTTC. It specifies CASSLAGTSFHEQYF. Looking up the rest from reference TRBV28 and TRBJ2-7 gives the full variable domain: DVKVTQSSRYLVKRTGEKVFLECVQDMDHENMFWYRQDPGLGLRLIYFSYDVKMKEKGDIPEGYSVSREKKERFSLILESASTNQTSMYLCASSLAGTSFHEQYFGPGTRLTVT.